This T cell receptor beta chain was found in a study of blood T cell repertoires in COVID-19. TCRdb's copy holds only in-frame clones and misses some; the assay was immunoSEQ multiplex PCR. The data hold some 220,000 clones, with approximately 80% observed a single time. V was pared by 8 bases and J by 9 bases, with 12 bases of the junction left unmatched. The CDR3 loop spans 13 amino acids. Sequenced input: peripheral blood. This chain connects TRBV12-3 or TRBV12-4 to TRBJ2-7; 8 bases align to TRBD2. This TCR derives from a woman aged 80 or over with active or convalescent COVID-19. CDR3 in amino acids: CASRGLTSEAQYF. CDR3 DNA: TGTGCCAGCCGCGGGCTGACTAGCGAGGCGCAGTACTTC.